These T cell receptor beta chains were read from a single sample in a study of T cell responses to AZD1222 COVID-19 vaccine. The assay was immunoSEQ multiplex PCR, and TCRdb's table has in-frame clones only and misses some. The data contain some 40,000 clones, about three quarters of them seen just once; the ten biggest clones take up about 3.7%. The specimen was peripheral blood, collected on day 0 of AZD1222 vaccination. These receptors came from an adult in good health. The CDR3 runs from the conserved cysteine through the conserved F or W. The D gene is left open where the match is weak. A clone size is listed for some rows: how often the clone was seen (once, few, many), or a class if it is expanded.

CDR3nt	CDR3aa	d_gene	abundance	len	v_gene	j_gene
TGCGCCAGCAGTCACTCCCGTTCAGGGGACAATGAGCAGTTCTTC	CASSHSRSGDNEQFF	-	-	15	TRBV4-1	TRBJ2-1
TGCGCCAGCAGCTTGGCAGGGGGCCGGGGTGAGACCCAGTACTTC	CASSLAGGRGETQYF	TRBD1	-	15	TRBV5-1	TRBJ2-5
TGTGCCACCAGCGGAGGGGCAAACCCATCAGGCAATCAGCCCCAGCATTTT	CATSGGANPSGNQPQHF	-	-	17	TRBV15	TRBJ1-5
TGTGCCAGCAGTCACACTAGCGGGGGGCCCAATGAGCAGTTCTTC	CASSHTSGGPNEQFF	TRBD2	-	15	TRBV6-4	TRBJ2-1
TGTGCCAGCAGTTCCCGGCAAGGGGGAAGGCATGGCTACACCTTC	CASSSRQGGRHGYTF	-	-	15	TRBV2	TRBJ1-2
TGTGCCAGCAGTTTATCGAGTGCGCCGGGGAGGGCTGAAGCTTTCTTT	CASSLSSAPGRAEAFF	-	-	16	TRBV27	TRBJ1-1
TGTGCCAGCAGCTTGACAGGGGAGACTGAAGCTTTCTTT	CASSLTGETEAFF	TRBD1	few	13	TRBV5-5	TRBJ1-1
TGCGCCAGCAGCCAAGATTTACAGCAGGTGAGACAGCCCCAGCATTTT	CASSQDLQQVRQPQHF	-	-	16	TRBV4-1	TRBJ1-5
TGTGCCAGCAGCTTGGTCGGGGCCACTAACTATGGCTACACCTTC	CASSLVGATNYGYTF	-	few	15	TRBV5-6	TRBJ1-2
TGTGCCAGCAGTTTCCGGGGCGGCGAAGCTTTCTTT	CASSFRGGEAFF	-	-	12	TRBV12-3/TRBV12-4	TRBJ1-1
TGTGCCAGCAGCTTCGTCCGGGACGGTATCACCACCATATATTTT	CASSFVRDGITTIYF	-	few	15	TRBV7-2	TRBJ1-3
TGTGCCAGCAGCTTATATCCTTCGGCAGATACAACTAATGAAAAACTGTTTTTT	CASSLYPSADTTNEKLFF	-	-	18	TRBV7-8	TRBJ1-4
TGTGCCAGCAGCCAGCAAGATACGCAGTATTTT	CASSQQDTQYF	-	few	11	TRBV7-9	TRBJ2-3
TGTGCCAGCAGCTTAGTTGGAGATACGCAGTATTTT	CASSLVGDTQYF	-	once	12	TRBV7-9	TRBJ2-3
TGTGCCAGCAGTCAGCAGGGGGACAATGGACCCCAGCATTTT	CASSQQGDNGPQHF	TRBD1	-	14	TRBV6-1	TRBJ1-5
TGTGCCAGCAGCTCTCCGGCTGCTAAGACAGATACGCAGTATTTT	CASSSPAAKTDTQYF	-	-	15	TRBV11-2	TRBJ2-3
TGTGCCAGCAGCGGGACTAGCGGGGGCCCTAGCACAGATACGCAGTATTTT	CASSGTSGGPSTDTQYF	TRBD2	-	17	TRBV7-9	TRBJ2-3
TGTGCCAGCAGTCGAGGGGGTGGTAACGTCGATGAGCAGTTCTTC	CASSRGGGNVDEQFF	-	few	15	TRBV7-7	TRBJ2-1
TGTGCCAGTAGTATCCGAGACGGCTATCAGCCCCAGCATTTT	CASSIRDGYQPQHF	-	-	14	TRBV19	TRBJ1-5
TGTGCCAGCAGCTTGGGTGGGGCCCGGACAGATACGCAGTATTTT	CASSLGGARTDTQYF	-	-	15	TRBV5-4	TRBJ2-3
TGCGCCAGCAGCTCGACGACAGGGAGCTCTGGAAACACCATATATTTT	CASSSTTGSSGNTIYF	TRBD1	once	16	TRBV5-1	TRBJ1-3
TGTGCCAGCAGTGAAGGAGCGGGGGTCCTGACCCAGTACTTC	CASSEGAGVLTQYF	TRBD2	-	14	TRBV6-1	TRBJ2-5
TGTGCCAGCAGCGTAGAGGCGGCAACTAATGAAAAACTGTTTTTT	CASSVEAATNEKLFF	-	-	15	TRBV9	TRBJ1-4
TGTGCCAGCAGCCCCCTATTGACCTTTGGACAGATGAACACTGAAGCTTTCTTT	CASSPLLTFGQMNTEAFF	-	-	18	TRBV3-1/TRBV3-2	TRBJ1-1
TGTGCCAGCAGCGGTCAGTCAGGGGGGCGCGACTATGGCTACACCTTC	CASSGQSGGRDYGYTF	TRBD1	-	16	TRBV27	TRBJ1-2
TGTGCCTGGAGTGACGGCAGAAGCTATGGCTACACCTTC	CAWSDGRSYGYTF	-	-	13	TRBV30	TRBJ1-2
TGTGCCAGCAGCCTGGCGGGCCATGAGCAGTTCTTC	CASSLAGHEQFF	-	-	12	TRBV27	TRBJ2-1
TGTGCCAGCACCCCGGGGGTTGCCTACGAGCAGTACTTC	CASTPGVAYEQYF	-	-	13	TRBV6-5	TRBJ2-7